The 8 T cell receptor beta chains presented below share a single source sample, sequenced in a study of shared clonotypes between healthy human individuals. Clones were sequenced by immunoSEQ multiplex PCR, and TCRdb holds only the in-frame ones, with some missing. There are 2 million or so clones in the sample; about 95% occur only once, and 1.1% lies in the top ten. Terminally differentiated effector memory CD45RA+ cells were left out of the naive CD8 fraction, which was CD45RO-negative and positively selected for CCR7. The sample was naive CD8+ T cells sorted from blood. These receptors all come from a man between 18 and 35 years old in good health.

The chain has TRBV7-6 and TRBJ1-1; D is ambiguous. Germline CDR1 and CDR2: SGHVS and FNYEAQ. This CDR3 has 13 residues. Trimming left V 1 base short and J 9 bases short, with 12 bases between. The CDR3 sequence: CASSLEPPSQAFF. CDR3 in DNA: TGTGCCAGCAGCTTAGAACCTCCCTCCCAAGCTTTCTTT.

The gene calls are TRBV7-9 and TRBJ2-2; 7 bases map to TRBD2. Germline loops: CDR1 SEHNR, CDR2 FQNEAQ (reference sequence). V was clipped by 0 bases and J by 4 bases; unmatched bases: 8. CDR3 length: 17 residues. The CDR3 is CASSLAAAGVGTGELFF. The CDR3 bases are TGTGCCAGCAGCTTAGCGGCCGCGGGAGTGGGCACCGGGGAGCTGTTTTTT.

The chain recombines TRBV7-9 with TRBJ1-2; no clear D. The CDR3 contains 15 residues. V gave up 5 bases and J gave up 6 bases, with 19 bases separating them. CDR1 and CDR2 (germline): SEHNR, FQNEAQ (reference sequence). This CDR3 is CASSPARLPPHGYTF. In DNA form, the CDR3 reads TGTGCCAGCAGCCCCGCCCGGCTCCCACCACATGGCTACACCTTC.

CDR3: CASSVDQPGTSEETQYF. The CDR3 nucleotides read TGTGCCAGCAGCGTAGATCAACCGGGGACATCCGAAGAGACCCAGTACTTC. J is TRBJ2-5 and V is TRBV9, with a tentative D call TRBD1 (6 bases). This CDR3 spans 17 amino acids. The V gene's germline CDR1 is SGDLS and CDR2 YYNGEE. V lost 0 bases and J lost 3, with 18 bases in between. Complete variable domain (other parts from reference TRBV9 and TRBJ2-5): DSGVTQTPKHLITATGQRVTLRCSPRSGDLSVYWYQQSLDQGLQFLIQYYNGEERAKGNILERFSAQQFPDLHSELNLSSLELGDSALYFCASSVDQPGTSEETQYFGPGTRLLVL.

On this clone: Other DNA sequences in this specimen translate into the identical CDR3. The chain employs TRBV9 and TRBJ1-2, with D perhaps matching TRBD1 (5 bases). Trimming shortened V by 2 bases and J by 5 bases, and 10 bases separated the two germline ends. Germline V CDR1 and CDR2: SGDLS, YYNGEE. This CDR3 contains 13 residues. CDR3 DNA: TGTGCCAGCAGCGTCGGACAAGATTATGGCTACACCTTC. Translating gives CASSVGQDYGYTF. The whole variable domain, filled in from reference TRBV9 and TRBJ1-2, reads DSGVTQTPKHLITATGQRVTLRCSPRSGDLSVYWYQQSLDQGLQFLIQYYNGEERAKGNILERFSAQQFPDLHSELNLSSLELGDSALYFCASSVGQDYGYTFGSGTRLTVV.

V usage is TRBV19 and J usage is TRBJ1-2; D perhaps matches TRBD1 (5 bases). The CDR3 runs 14 residues. Per the germline V gene, CDR1 is LNHDA and CDR2 is SQIVND (reference sequence). The V end lost 3 bases, the J end lost 2 bases, and 10 bases lay between the germline ends. The CDR3 DNA sequence: TGTGCCAGTAGTATCGGGAGGGGAAACTATGGCTACACCTTC. Its protein is CASSIGRGNYGYTF.

The sample holds a few counts of this clone. At the DNA level, this CDR3 is encoded by other sequences in the same sample as well. The rearrangement joins TRBV4-3 to TRBJ2-7; either TRBD1 or TRBD2 may fit D (5 bases each). The V and J ends lost 1 base and 0 bases respectively, with 10 bases between them. CDR1 is LGHNA and CDR2 is YSLEER in the germline V gene. This CDR3 comprises 15 residues. This CDR3 is CASSQGPGSSYEQYF. The CDR3, as DNA: TGCGCCAGCAGCCAAGGACCAGGGAGCTCCTACGAGCAGTACTTC.

The chain links TRBV7-9 to TRBJ1-2; TRBD1 matches 10 bases. Losses at the gene ends were 3 bases for V and 6 bases for J; bases not matched to a gene: 13. The CDR3 has 17 amino acids. Germline V lookup: CDR1 SEHNR, CDR2 FQNEAQ (reference sequence). The CDR3, as DNA: TGTGCCAGCAGCTTCACCGCTTTTCTCGGGACAGGGGATGGCTACACCTTC. Protein sequence: CASSFTAFLGTGDGYTF.